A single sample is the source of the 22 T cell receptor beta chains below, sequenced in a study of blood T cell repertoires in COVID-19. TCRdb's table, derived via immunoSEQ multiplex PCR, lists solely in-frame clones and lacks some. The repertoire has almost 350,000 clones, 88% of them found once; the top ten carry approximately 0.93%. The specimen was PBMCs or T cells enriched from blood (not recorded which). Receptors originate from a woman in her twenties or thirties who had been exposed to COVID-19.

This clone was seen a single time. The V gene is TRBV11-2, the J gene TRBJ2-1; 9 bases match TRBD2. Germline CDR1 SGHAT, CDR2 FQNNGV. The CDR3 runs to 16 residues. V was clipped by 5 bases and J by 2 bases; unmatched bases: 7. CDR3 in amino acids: CASSQEASGAYNEQFF. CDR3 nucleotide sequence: TGTGCCAGCAGCCAAGAGGCTAGCGGGGCCTACAATGAGCAGTTCTTC.

The CDR3 coding sequence is TGTGCCAGCAGTTACTCGGGCGGGAGTGCAACAGATACGCAGTATTTT. This encodes CASSYSGGSATDTQYF. The chain couples TRBV6-5 to TRBJ2-3, with 7 bases matching TRBD2. This CDR3 spans 16 amino acids. Germline assignment: CDR1 MNHEY and CDR2 SVGAGI. Germline trimming cut 0 bases from V and 3 bases from J; bases unmatched to any gene: 6.

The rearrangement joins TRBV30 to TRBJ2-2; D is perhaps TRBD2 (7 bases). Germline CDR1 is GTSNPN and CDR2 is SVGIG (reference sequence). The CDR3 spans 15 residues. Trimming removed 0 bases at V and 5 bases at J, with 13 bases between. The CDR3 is CAWSVRGAGTGELFF. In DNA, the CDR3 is TGTGCCTGGAGTGTACGGGGGGCAGGGACCGGGGAGCTGTTTTTT. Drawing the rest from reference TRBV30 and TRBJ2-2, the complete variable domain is SQTIHQWPATLVQPVGSPLSLECTVEGTSNPNLYWYRQAAGRGLQLLFYSVGIGQISSEVPQNLSASRPQDRQFILSSKKLLLSDSGFYLCAWSVRGAGTGELFFGEGSRLTVL.

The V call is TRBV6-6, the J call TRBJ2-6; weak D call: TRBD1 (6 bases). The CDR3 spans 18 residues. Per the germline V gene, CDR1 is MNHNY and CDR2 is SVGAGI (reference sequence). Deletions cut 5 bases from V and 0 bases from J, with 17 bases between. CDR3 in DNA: TGTGCCAGCAGTCTCGGACAGATACTAAGCTCTGGGGCCAACGTCCTGACTTTC. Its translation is CASSLGQILSSGANVLTF.

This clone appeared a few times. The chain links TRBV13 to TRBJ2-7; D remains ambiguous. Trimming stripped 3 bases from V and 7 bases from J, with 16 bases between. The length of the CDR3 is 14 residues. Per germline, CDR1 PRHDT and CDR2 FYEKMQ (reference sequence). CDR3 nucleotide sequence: TGTGCCAGCAGCTTCAGGAATGATGCTTTAGAGCAGTACTTC. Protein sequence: CASSFRNDALEQYF. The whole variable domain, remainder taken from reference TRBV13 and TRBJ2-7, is AAGVIQSPRHLIKEKRETATLKCYPIPRHDTVYWYQQGPGQDPQFLISFYEKMQSDKGSIPDRFSAQQFSDYHSELNMSSLELGDSALYFCASSFRNDALEQYFGPGTRLTVT.

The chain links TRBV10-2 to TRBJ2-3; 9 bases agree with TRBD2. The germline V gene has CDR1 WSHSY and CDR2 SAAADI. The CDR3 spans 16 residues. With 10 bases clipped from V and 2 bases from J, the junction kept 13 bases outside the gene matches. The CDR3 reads CAILGASGTSTDTQYF. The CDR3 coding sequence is TGCGCCATACTAGGGGCTAGCGGGACGTCCACAGATACGCAGTATTTT.

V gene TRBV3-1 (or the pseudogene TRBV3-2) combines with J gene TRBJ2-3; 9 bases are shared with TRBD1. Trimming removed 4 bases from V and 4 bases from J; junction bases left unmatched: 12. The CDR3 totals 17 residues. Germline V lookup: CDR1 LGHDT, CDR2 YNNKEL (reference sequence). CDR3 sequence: CASSPPPGQGVPDTQYF. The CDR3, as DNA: TGTGCCAGCAGCCCACCGCCGGGACAGGGTGTACCAGATACGCAGTATTTT.

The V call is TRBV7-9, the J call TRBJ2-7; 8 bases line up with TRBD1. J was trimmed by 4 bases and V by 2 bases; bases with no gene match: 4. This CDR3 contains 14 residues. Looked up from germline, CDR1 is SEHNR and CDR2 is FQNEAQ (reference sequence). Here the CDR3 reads CASSLRQGAYEQYF. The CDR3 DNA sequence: TGTGCCAGCAGCTTAAGGCAGGGGGCTTACGAGCAGTACTTC.

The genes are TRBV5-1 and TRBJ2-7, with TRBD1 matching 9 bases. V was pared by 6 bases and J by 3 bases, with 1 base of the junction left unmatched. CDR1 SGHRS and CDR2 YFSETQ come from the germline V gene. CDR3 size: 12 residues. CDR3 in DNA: TGCGCCAGCATGGACAGGGGCTACGAGCAGTACTTC. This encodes CASMDRGYEQYF.

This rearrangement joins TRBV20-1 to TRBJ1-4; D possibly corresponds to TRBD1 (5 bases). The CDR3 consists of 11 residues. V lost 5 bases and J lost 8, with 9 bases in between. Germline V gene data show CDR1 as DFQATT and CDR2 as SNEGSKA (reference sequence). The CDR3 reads CSAGHGEKLFF. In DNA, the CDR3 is TGCAGTGCTGGACACGGAGAAAAACTGTTTTTT.

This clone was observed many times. DNA for the CDR3: TGTGCCAGCAGCTTAGGGCGTCTAGGGGCTTCCGGGGAGCTGTTTTTT. Protein product: CASSLGRLGASGELFF. J is TRBJ2-2 and V is TRBV7-3; tentative D call: TRBD1 (5 bases). Between the trimmed V and J ends, which lost 2 bases and 6 bases, there was a span of 16 bases. CDR1 and CDR2 from the germline V gene are SGHTA and FQGTGA. CDR3 length: 16 residues.

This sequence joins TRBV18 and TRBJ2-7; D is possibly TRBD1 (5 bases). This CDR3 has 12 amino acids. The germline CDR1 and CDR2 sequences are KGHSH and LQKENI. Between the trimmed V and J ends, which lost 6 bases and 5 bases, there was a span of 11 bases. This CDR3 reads CASSPNRHEQYF. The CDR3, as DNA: TGTGCCAGCTCGCCGAACAGGCACGAGCAGTACTTC.

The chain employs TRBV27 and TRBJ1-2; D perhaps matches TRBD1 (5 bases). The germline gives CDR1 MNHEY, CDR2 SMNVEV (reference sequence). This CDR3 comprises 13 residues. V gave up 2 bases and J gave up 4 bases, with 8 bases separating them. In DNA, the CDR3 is TGTGCCAGCAGTTTAGGAGGGACCTATGGCTACACCTTC. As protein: CASSLGGTYGYTF.

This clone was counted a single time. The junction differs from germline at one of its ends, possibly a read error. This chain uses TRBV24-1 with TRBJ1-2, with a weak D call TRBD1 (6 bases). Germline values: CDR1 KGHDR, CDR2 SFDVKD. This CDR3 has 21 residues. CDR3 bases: TGTGCCCCCAGTGGGGAGGGGGGGGACATTAGATACCCTTCGTGCTATATCGGCTACACCTTC. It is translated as CAPSGEGGDIRYPSCYIGYTF.

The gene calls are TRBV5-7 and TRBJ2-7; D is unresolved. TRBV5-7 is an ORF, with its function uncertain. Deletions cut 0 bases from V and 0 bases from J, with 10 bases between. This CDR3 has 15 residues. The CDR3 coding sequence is TGTGCCAGCAGCTTGGTGTCGGGTCTCTCCTACGAGCAGTACTTC. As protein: CASSLVSGLSYEQYF.

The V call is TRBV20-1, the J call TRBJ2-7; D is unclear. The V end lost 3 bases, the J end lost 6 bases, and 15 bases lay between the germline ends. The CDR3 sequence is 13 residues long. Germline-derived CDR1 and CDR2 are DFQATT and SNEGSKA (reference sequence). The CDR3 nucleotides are TGCAGTGCTAGTTTACAGTGGGCCTCCGAGCAGTACTTC. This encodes CSASLQWASEQYF.

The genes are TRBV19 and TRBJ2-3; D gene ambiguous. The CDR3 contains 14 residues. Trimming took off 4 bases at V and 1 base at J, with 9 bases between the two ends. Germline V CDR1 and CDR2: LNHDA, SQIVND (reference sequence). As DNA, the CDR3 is TGTGCCAGTAGTAGAGTTGCGGGCACAGATACGCAGTATTTT. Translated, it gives CASSRVAGTDTQYF.

The CDR3: CASSRGGRSYEQYF. The CDR3 DNA reads TGTGCCAGCAGCAGAGGGGGACGCTCCTACGAGCAGTACTTC. The chain has TRBV28 and TRBJ2-7; perhaps TRBD1 as D (6 bases). CDR1 is MDHEN, CDR2 SYDVKM, per germline. There are 14 residues in the CDR3. Trimming removed 6 bases from V and 0 bases from J, with 12 bases in between.

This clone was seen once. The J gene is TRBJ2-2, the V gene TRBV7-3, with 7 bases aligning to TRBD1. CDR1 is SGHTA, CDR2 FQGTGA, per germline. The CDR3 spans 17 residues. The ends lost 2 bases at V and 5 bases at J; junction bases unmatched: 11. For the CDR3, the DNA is TGTGCCAGCAGCTTAGGGTACAGGGGCCTTGAGACCGGGGAGCTGTTTTTT. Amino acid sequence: CASSLGYRGLETGELFF.

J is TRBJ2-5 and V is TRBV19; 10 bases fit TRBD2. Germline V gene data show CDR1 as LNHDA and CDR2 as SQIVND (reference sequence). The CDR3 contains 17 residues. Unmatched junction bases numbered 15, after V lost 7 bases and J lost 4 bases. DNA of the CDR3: TGTGCCAGTACCAGGGGTCCCGGGACTAGCGCCGGAGAGACCCAGTACTTC. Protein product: CASTRGPGTSAGETQYF.

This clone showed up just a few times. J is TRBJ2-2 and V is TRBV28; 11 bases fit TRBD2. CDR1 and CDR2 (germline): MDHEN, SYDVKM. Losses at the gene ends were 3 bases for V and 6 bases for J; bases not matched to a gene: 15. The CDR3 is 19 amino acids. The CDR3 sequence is CASSFTSLAGDLSSGELFF. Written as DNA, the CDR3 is TGTGCCAGCAGTTTTACCTCACTAGCGGGAGACCTAAGCTCCGGGGAGCTGTTTTTT.

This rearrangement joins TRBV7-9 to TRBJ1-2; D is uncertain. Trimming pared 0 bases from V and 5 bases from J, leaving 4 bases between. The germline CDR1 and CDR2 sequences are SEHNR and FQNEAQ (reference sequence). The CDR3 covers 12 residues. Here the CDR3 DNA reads TGTGCCAGCAGCTTAGCGGAGTATGGCTACACCTTC. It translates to CASSLAEYGYTF.